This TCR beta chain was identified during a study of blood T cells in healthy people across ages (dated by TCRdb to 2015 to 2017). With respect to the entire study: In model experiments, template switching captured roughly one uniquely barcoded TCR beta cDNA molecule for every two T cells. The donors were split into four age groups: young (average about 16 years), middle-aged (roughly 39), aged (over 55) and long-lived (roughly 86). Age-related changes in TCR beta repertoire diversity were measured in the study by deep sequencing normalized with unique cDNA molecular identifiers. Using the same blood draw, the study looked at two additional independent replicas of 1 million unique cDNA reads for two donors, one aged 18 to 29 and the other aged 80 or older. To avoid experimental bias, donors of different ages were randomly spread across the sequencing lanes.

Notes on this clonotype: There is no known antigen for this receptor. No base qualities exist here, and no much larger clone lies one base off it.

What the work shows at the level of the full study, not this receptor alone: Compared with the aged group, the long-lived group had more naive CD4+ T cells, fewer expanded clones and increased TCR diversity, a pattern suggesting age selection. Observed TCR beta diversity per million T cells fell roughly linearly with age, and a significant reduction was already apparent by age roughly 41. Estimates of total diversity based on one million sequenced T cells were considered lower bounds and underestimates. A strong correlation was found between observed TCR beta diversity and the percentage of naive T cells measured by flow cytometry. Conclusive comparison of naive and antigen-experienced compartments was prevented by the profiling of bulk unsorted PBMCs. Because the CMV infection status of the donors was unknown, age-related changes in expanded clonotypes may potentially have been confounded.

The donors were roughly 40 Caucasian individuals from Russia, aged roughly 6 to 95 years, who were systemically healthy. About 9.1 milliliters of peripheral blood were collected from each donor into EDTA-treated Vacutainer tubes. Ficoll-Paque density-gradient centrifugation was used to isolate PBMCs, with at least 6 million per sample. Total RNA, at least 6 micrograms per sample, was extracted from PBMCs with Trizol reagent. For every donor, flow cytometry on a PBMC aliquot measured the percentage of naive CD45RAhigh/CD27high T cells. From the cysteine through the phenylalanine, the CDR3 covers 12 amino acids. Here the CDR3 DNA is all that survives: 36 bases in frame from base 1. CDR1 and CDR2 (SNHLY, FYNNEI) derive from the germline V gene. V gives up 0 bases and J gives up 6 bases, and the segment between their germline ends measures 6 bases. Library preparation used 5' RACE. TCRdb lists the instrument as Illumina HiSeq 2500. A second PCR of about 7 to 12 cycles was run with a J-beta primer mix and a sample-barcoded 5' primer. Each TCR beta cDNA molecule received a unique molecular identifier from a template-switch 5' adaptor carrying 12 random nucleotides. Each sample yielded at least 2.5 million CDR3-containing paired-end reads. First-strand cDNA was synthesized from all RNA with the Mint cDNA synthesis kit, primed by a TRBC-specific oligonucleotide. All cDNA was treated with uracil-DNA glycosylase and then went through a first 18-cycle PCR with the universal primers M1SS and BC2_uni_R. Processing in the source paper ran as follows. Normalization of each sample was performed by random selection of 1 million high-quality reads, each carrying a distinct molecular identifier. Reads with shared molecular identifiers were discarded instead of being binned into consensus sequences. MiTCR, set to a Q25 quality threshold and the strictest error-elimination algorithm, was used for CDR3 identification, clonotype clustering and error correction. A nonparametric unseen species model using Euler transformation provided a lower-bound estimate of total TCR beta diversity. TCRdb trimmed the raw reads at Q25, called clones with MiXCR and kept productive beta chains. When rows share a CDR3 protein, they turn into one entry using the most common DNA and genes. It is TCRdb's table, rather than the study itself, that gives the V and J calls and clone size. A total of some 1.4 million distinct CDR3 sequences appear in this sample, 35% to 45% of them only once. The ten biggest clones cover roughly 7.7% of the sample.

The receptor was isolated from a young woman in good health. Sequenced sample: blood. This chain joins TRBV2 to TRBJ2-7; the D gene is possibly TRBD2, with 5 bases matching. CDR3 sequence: CASSEADSEQYF. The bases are TGTGCCAGCAGTGAAGCGGACTCCGAGCAGTACTTC.